This TCR beta chain is drawn from a study of cytomegalovirus exposure and HLA in healthy donors listed by TCRdb under 2017. The study in broad terms: In an earlier analysis of roughly 590 of the donors, 276 Gb of sequence data and some 120 million unique TCR beta sequences from some 170 million T cells were reported. A later genetic analysis used genome-wide SNP genotypes for about 60% of the roughly 670 donors, treating that subset as a discovery cohort. Both class I and class II loci were covered by HLA typing, at four-digit resolution. To predict cytomegalovirus infection status, the study brought together high-throughput TCR immunosequencing, statistical association of individual TCRs with disease status, and machine learning. Among roughly 400 genotyped donors of the cohort, an average of roughly 230,000 unique TCR beta nucleotide sequences was sequenced per donor, of which about 20% were non-productive. Roughly 5 DR-DQ haplotypes were handled as single units for association and clustering, since linkage in the cohort was strong. The study profiled the T cell repertoires of some 610 subjects by immunosequencing and related them to cytomegalovirus serostatus. Donor age, sex, ethnicity and CMV serostatus were compiled together with the repertoire data. The study was designed to test whether signatures of past pathogen exposure could be identified by cataloging public T cell receptors. In a later analysis, previously published TCR beta repertoires from roughly 710 donors were re-analyzed and high-resolution HLA genotyping was added so that TCR occurrence patterns could be studied. The number of donors typed differed by locus, with 629-630 for A, B, C, DRB1 and DQB1, roughly 550 for DQA1, approximately 570 for DPA1, and around 450 for DPB1. An early release covering roughly 640 HLA-typed donors comprised about 310 gigabases of sequencing data and 85 million or so unique TCR sequences. An earlier analysis of approximately 640 of the donors applied high-throughput TCR beta sequencing to assess whether each TCR beta V gene segment acted as functional or pseudogenic. Among the approximately 420 genotyped donors, around 81% belonged to the genetic ancestry cluster associated with self-reported Caucasian donors. A separate validation cohort of over 95 different subjects was used in addition to the roughly 670-subject first cohort. The later analysis used no new phenotypic data to find candidate immune exposures, relying instead on TCR beta sequences and their occurrence across donors. All discovery cohort repertoires had been generated on a single sequencing platform. The paper's findings and limits, for the study overall: According to a later analysis, TCR association rates differed among HLA loci, with DRB1 alleles showing the most associated TCRs and HLA-C alleles showing the fewest. The study gave a list of under 200 TCR beta chains associated with cytomegalovirus. Because the 87-base-pair reads could not distinguish some IMGT-functional V segments, including TRBV6-2 and TRBV6-3, those segments were excluded. Cytomegalovirus status was reported to be diagnosed by the classifier with high specificity and sensitivity in both the original and validation cohorts. In a later analysis, HLA-associated TCR beta chains were found to be more clonally expanded and to have lower generation probabilities than equally common non-associated chains. Most CMV-associated TCR beta chains appeared to be HLA-restricted in a later analysis, and the HLA associations seemed to be driven largely by CMV exposure. According to a later analysis, parvovirus B19, influenza, CMV and Epstein-Barr virus appeared linked to several top co-occurrence clusters. Compared with the approximately 670-donor mean, donors in an Asian-associated ancestry cluster had fewer N-insertions in productive TCRs, according to a later genetic analysis. Assigning TCR associations to individual alleles was difficult when HLA alleles, especially DR and DQ, strongly co-occurred. In vitro tests confirmed that a few of the cytomegalovirus-associated TCR beta chains recognize cytomegalovirus antigens. Immune exposure information for the cohort was limited to CMV serostatus. In an earlier analysis of fewer than 700 of the donors, most TCR beta V segments appeared in productive rearrangements about 87% or about 30% of the time, broadly matching IMGT annotations. In this cohort, only TCR beta chains were sequenced, and detectable features were limited by the absence of alpha or paired-chain data. A further reported finding was that TCR beta sequences accurately predicted the HLA-A and HLA-B alleles for most subjects in the first cohort. The authors suggested that the approach could potentially be generalized to other disease states and immunological phenotypes. Linkage disequilibrium might explain the correlated functional status among segregating V segments, but an unknown experimental factor could not be excluded. A cluster of highly shared sequence variants was judged likely to represent a technical artifact of the sequencing pipeline. Because HLA typing was missing for some donors at each locus, association tests included only the typed subset. The earlier analysis of a few hundred of the donors excluded seventeen rarely observed V segments, including chromosome 9 orphons, because counts were too low. Roughly uniform sequencing depth across donors was assumed in presence/absence analyses, although this assumption may not hold. At a false discovery rate of 0.05, a later analysis linked 15,000 to 20,000 TCR beta sequences to specific HLA alleles. An association between a missense DCLRE1C variant and V-gene and J-gene trimming of TCR beta chains was found in a later genetic analysis and replicated in an independent cohort. Most TCR sequences were seen in very few donors, while some public TCRs were found in many individuals.

Trimmed from V: 6 bases; trimmed from J: 3 bases; junction bases lacking a gene match: 4. From cysteine to phenylalanine, the CDR3 is 15 amino acids long. The only DNA kept is the CDR3, 45 bases in frame from the first base. The germline V gene yields MNHEY for CDR1 and SVGAGI for CDR2. Concerning this clone itself: It lacks a known antigen. There are no base qualities to consult, and no much larger clone falls within one base.

Preparation of the library involved the immunoSEQ multiplex PCR assay. For the multiplex PCR, a mixture combining 60 forward primers for TCR Vbeta segments and 13 reverse primers for TCR Jbeta segments was used. The CDR3 region of rearranged TCR beta genes was amplified from genomic DNA with a multiplex PCR assay. The amplified TCR beta libraries were sequenced on the Illumina HiSeq System as 87-base-pair reads. The paper's data handling went like this. A later analysis tallied 80 million to 95 million unique TCR beta chains across the 700 or so repertoires, and roughly 11 million of those chains were shared by two or more donors. Raw reads were error-corrected and collapsed into unique sequences by a nearest-neighbor algorithm in which closely related sequences were merged to remove PCR and sequencing errors. CDR3 sequences were aligned to IMGT reference sequences to assign V, D and J gene segments. For a sequence to be retained, a match of at least six nucleotides was required to both a V gene segment and a J gene segment. A rearrangement counted as productive if the CDR3 had no stop codons and remained in frame with V and J, and every other rearrangement counted as non-productive. Following IMGT convention, CDR3 was defined as the stretch from the second conserved V-encoded cysteine up to the conserved J-encoded phenylalanine. In an earlier analysis of just under 600 of the donors, sequences lacking an unambiguous match to a single V gene segment were excluded. An earlier analysis of 550 to 650 of the donors classified V segments as functional when productive rearrangements were above 56.7% and as segregating when the standard deviation between donors was above 5%. A statistical classification framework was built for diagnosing cytomegalovirus status from the catalog of TCR beta chain sequences. A later analysis assigned V and J genes by comparing TCR nucleotide sequences with IMGT/GENE-DB human TR gene sequences. Using the TCRdist pipeline, a later analysis assigned CDR3 sequences along with most-parsimonious VDJ recombination scenarios. In a later analysis, each TCR beta chain was defined by its CDR3 amino acid sequence together with its V-gene family, and reads without a unique V-gene family were excluded. A later analysis removed 500 to 600 highly shared, low-generation-probability nucleotide sequences to deal with suspected cross-contamination and a sequencing artifact. In a later analysis, a clonal expansion index was calculated for each public chain from normalized within-repertoire ranks of inferred template counts. In a later analysis, generation probabilities were computed with a VDJ recombination model fitted to out-of-frame rearrangements, and the resulting probabilities were checked against IGoR. In a later analysis, hypergeometric tests were used to score TCR-TCR, TCR-HLA and TCR-CMV co-occurrence, with a repertoire-size bias correction applied to TCR pairs. A later analysis estimated false discovery rates by permuting HLA or CMV assignments 20 times. In a later analysis, co-occurring TCRs were grouped using DBSCAN, with TCRdist sequence similarity added in when clustering inside HLA-allele-positive subsets. For co-occurrence clustering, repertoires with fewer than 30,000 or more than 120,000 public chains were excluded, along with five repertoires with anomalous nucleotide sharing. Not all clones reach the TCRdb copy of this immuneACCESS table, which keeps in-frame sequences only. Checked studies attribute under half of the gap to unresolved V genes and leave the rest unexplained. V and J calls and clone size follow that table, whereas D and trimming were derived from the DNA. Recorded for this sample are tens of thousands of clones; 50% to 55% of them occurred a single time. The ten largest clones add up to 12% of the sample.

The cohort comprised fewer than 750 healthy bone marrow donors. All cohort members were sampled while nominally healthy, although unrecorded immune exposures were likely present. CMV serostatus was recorded as positive for some 300 and negative for about half of the 666 cohort members, whereas no CMV serostatus was recorded for the donor in question. Every donor gave a peripheral blood sample, and the peripheral blood mononuclear cells from that sample were used for TCR beta sequencing. The Qiagen DNeasy Blood Extraction Kit was used to extract genomic DNA from the blood cell samples. The sequence is built from TRBV6-5 and TRBJ1-5, and 11 junctional nucleotides match TRBD1. Specimen: PBMCs. The receptor's source is a human donor in good health. The nucleotides read TGTGCCAGCAGCTCGGACAGGGGGCCCAATCAGCCCCAGCATTTT. Its translation is CASSSDRGPNQPQHF.